These 28 T cell receptor beta chains were all obtained from the same sample, sequenced in a study of T cell responses to AZD1222 COVID-19 vaccine. Sequencing was performed with immunoSEQ multiplex PCR; in TCRdb, only in-frame clones are kept and a portion is missing. The table has over 100,000 clones, 88% seen once. Sequences were derived from peripheral blood, sampled on day 0 of AZD1222 vaccination. All receptors come from an adult in good health.

The chain links TRBV12-3 or TRBV12-4 to TRBJ1-5, with D possibly matching TRBD1 (6 bases). The V gene lost 8 bases and the J gene lost 1 base, with 6 bases spanning the gap. The CDR3 runs 12 residues. The CDR3 DNA sequence: TGTGCCAGCGGACAGAGCAATCAGCCCCAGCATTTT. Translating gives CASGQSNQPQHF.

The V and J genes are TRBV12-3 or TRBV12-4 and TRBJ1-4; perhaps TRBD1 as D (5 bases). There are 13 residues in the CDR3. Trimming took off 6 bases at V and 10 bases at J, with 15 bases between the two ends. This CDR3 reads CASSWGTDRKLFF. The CDR3 bases are TGTGCCAGCAGCTGGGGGACGGATCGAAAACTGTTTTTT.

The CDR3 DNA is TGCGCCAGCAGCCAAGATCGGACTAGCGGGGGGGCCGGGTTAGAAGATACGCAGTATTTT. Translating gives CASSQDRTSGGAGLEDTQYF. The chain employs TRBV4-3 and TRBJ2-3, with 15 bases lining up with TRBD2. After removal of 0 bases from V and 5 bases from J, the junction contained 12 bases not matched to a gene. CDR3 length: 20 amino acids. CDR1 and CDR2 from the germline V gene are LGHNA and YSLEER.

The rearrangement uses TRBV5-1 and TRBJ2-1; no reliable D call. The germline V gene has CDR1 SGHRS and CDR2 YFSETQ. V was pared by 4 bases and J by 3 bases, with 17 bases between. The CDR3 is 16 amino acids. CDR3 region: CASSRVEGLDYNEQFF. CDR3 DNA: TGCGCCAGCAGCCGGGTTGAAGGGCTCGACTACAATGAGCAGTTCTTC.

The V call is TRBV7-9, the J call TRBJ1-4, with D tentatively TRBD1 (5 bases). The germline V and J ends were trimmed by 6 bases and 7 bases, with 15 bases remaining between them. The CDR3 has 14 amino acids. Germline V CDR1 and CDR2: SEHNR, FQNEAQ (reference sequence). CDR3 coding DNA: TGTGCCAGCAGAGATATAGGGGCGGGTGAAAAACTGTTTTTT. Translated: CASRDIGAGEKLFF.

This clone was detected a few times. The chain employs TRBV4-2 and TRBJ1-1; D might be TRBD1 (5 bases). V lost 6 bases and J 3 bases, leaving 14 bases between the germline ends. The CDR3 spans 14 residues. Germline V gene sequence: CDR1 LGHNA, CDR2 YNFKEQ. The CDR3 DNA reads as TGTGCCAGCAGAGAGGGGCAGGGCCACACTGAAGCTTTCTTT. This encodes CASREGQGHTEAFF.

The chain couples TRBV20-1 to TRBJ2-7; a weak D match, TRBD2 (6 bases). CDR3 size: 13 residues. Germline assignment: CDR1 DFQATT and CDR2 SNEGSKA (reference sequence). Trimming stripped 3 bases from V and 2 bases from J, with 11 bases between. The CDR3 region is CSASGGVTYEQYF. In DNA, the CDR3 is TGCAGTGCTAGTGGAGGGGTCACCTACGAGCAGTACTTC.

The chain combines TRBV14 with TRBJ1-2; D remains unclear. The CDR3 loop spans 15 amino acids. V lost 4 bases and J lost 6, with 18 bases in between. Germline V gives CDR1 SGHDN, CDR2 FVKESK. The CDR3 DNA sequence: TGTGCCAGCAGCCCCACGATCTGGGCGCAAAATGGCTACACCTTC. It translates to CASSPTIWAQNGYTF.

The V gene is TRBV7-9, the J gene TRBJ1-4; no reliable D call. The germline gives CDR1 SEHNR, CDR2 FQNEAQ (reference sequence). The CDR3 extends over 11 amino acids. V was clipped by 4 bases and J by 8 bases, with 5 bases between them. The CDR3 is CASSWTEKLFF. The CDR3 DNA reads TGTGCCAGCAGCTGGACCGAAAAACTGTTTTTT.

The rearrangement joins TRBV2 to TRBJ1-1; TRBD1 matches 7 bases. The CDR3 sequence is 13 residues long. J gave up 4 bases and V 8 bases, and 7 bases lay outside the gene matches. Germline CDR1 is SNHLY and CDR2 is FYNNEI. This CDR3 reads CASSYPGGTEAFF. CDR3 DNA: TGTGCCAGCTCCTACCCAGGGGGCACTGAAGCTTTCTTT.

The V and J genes are TRBV10-2 and TRBJ2-3; D not certain. This CDR3 spans 11 amino acids. CDR1 WSHSY and CDR2 SAAADI come from the germline V gene. V lost 5 bases and J 2 bases, leaving 2 bases between the germline ends. CDR3 DNA sequence: TGCGCCAGCAGTATCACAGATACGCAGTATTTT. Translating gives CASSITDTQYF.

The chain combines TRBV5-1 with TRBJ1-6; D call uncertain. There are 13 residues in the CDR3. Between the trimmed V and J ends, which lost 5 bases and 6 bases, there was a span of 9 bases. In germline, CDR1 is SGHRS, CDR2 YFSETQ. The CDR3 loop is CASREPSNSPLHF. Written as DNA, the CDR3 is TGCGCCAGCAGGGAACCAAGTAATTCACCCCTCCACTTT. Based on the CDR3 plus reference TRBV5-1 and TRBJ1-6, the full variable domain is KAGVTQTPRYLIKTRGQQVTLSCSPISGHRSVSWYQQTPGQGLQFLFEYFSETQRNKGNFPGRFSGRQFSNSRSEMNVSTLELGDSALYLCASREPSNSPLHFGNGTRLTVT.

This chain connects TRBV6-5 to TRBJ1-1; 8 nucleotides match TRBD1. CDR1 MNHEY and CDR2 SVGAGI come from the germline V gene. The CDR3 contains 15 residues. Trimming removed 5 bases from V and 6 bases from J; junction bases left unmatched: 11. This CDR3 is CASSTNGDRSAEAFF. The CDR3 DNA is TGTGCCAGCAGTACTAACGGGGACAGGAGTGCTGAAGCTTTCTTT.

This rearrangement joins TRBV27 to TRBJ1-1; D gene uncertain. Trimming left V 1 base short and J 5 bases short, with 17 bases between. Germline V lookup: CDR1 MNHEY, CDR2 SMNVEV (reference sequence). The CDR3 has 16 amino acids. In DNA, the CDR3 is TGTGCCAGCAGTTTATACGGCGGATCTAGTAGGACTGAAGCTTTCTTT. Protein sequence: CASSLYGGSSRTEAFF.

The chain joins TRBV23-1 to TRBJ1-4, with unresolved D. TRBV23-1 is reported as an ORF; its role is uncertain. The CDR3 spans 15 residues. Trimming cost V 2 bases and J 4 bases, with 11 bases left between them. In nucleotides, the CDR3 is TGCGCCAGCAGTCAAGTTCCGTGTTTTAATGAAAAACTGTTTTTT. Residues: CASSQVPCFNEKLFF.

This chain connects TRBV7-9 to TRBJ1-2, with D uncertain. The V end was cut by 4 bases, the J end by 1 base, with 10 bases between. CDR1 and CDR2 from the germline V gene are SEHNR and FQNEAQ (reference sequence). The CDR3 is made up of 14 amino acids. The CDR3 here is CASSSPGLNYGYTF. The CDR3 bases are TGTGCCAGCAGCTCCCCTGGACTTAACTATGGCTACACCTTC.

This clone has a single count. V is TRBV19 and J is TRBJ1-2; 8 positions match TRBD1. Germline V CDR1 and CDR2: LNHDA, SQIVND (reference sequence). The V and J ends lost 8 bases and 1 base, in that order; junction bases with no gene match: 6. This CDR3 region has 14 residues. The CDR3 reads CASRFGTGNYGYTF. Written as DNA, the CDR3 is TGTGCCAGTCGTTTCGGGACAGGTAACTATGGCTACACCTTC. The whole variable domain, filled in from reference TRBV19 and TRBJ1-2, reads DGGITQSPKYLFRKEGQNVTLSCEQNLNHDAMYWYRQDPGQGLRLIYYSQIVNDFQKGDIAEGYSVSREKKESFPLTVTSAQKNPTAFYLCASRFGTGNYGYTFGSGTRLTVV.

The CDR3 here is CASSFTGTSDTQYF. The CDR3 nucleotides read TGCGCCAGCAGTTTTACAGGGACCTCGGATACGCAGTATTTT. V gene TRBV4-3 combines with J gene TRBJ2-3; TRBD1 is a possible D gene (6 bases). The germline gives CDR1 LGHNA, CDR2 YSLEER. Between the trimmed V and J ends, which lost 6 bases and 6 bases, there was a span of 16 bases. The CDR3 consists of 14 residues.

The genes are TRBV2 and TRBJ1-2; weak D call: TRBD1 (5 bases). The V gene lost 7 bases and the J gene lost 4 bases, with 19 bases spanning the gap. Germline V gene lookup returns CDR1 SNHLY and CDR2 FYNNEI. This CDR3 has 15 amino acids. This CDR3 is CASTFRAQMFYGYTF. The CDR3 coding sequence is TGTGCCAGCACCTTCAGGGCACAAATGTTCTATGGCTACACCTTC. The whole variable domain, remainder taken from reference TRBV2 and TRBJ1-2, is EPEVTQTPSHQVTQMGQEVILRCVPISNHLYFYWYRQILGQKVEFLVSFYNNEISEKSEIFDDQFSVERPDGSNFTLKIRSTKLEDSAMYFCASTFRAQMFYGYTFGSGTRLTVV.

The rearrangement joins TRBV6-2 or TRBV6-3 to TRBJ1-1; the D gene is possibly TRBD1 (5 bases). Between the trimmed V and J ends, which lost 0 bases and 3 bases, there was a span of 8 bases. CDR1 and CDR2 from the germline V gene are MNHEY and SVGEGT. CDR3 length: 14 amino acids. The CDR3 is CASSYSGGYTEAFF. The CDR3 DNA follows: TGTGCCAGCAGTTACTCGGGGGGATACACTGAAGCTTTCTTT.

V gene TRBV27 combines with J gene TRBJ1-2; TRBD1 agrees at 8 bases. The CDR3 extends over 13 amino acids. Germline V gene lookup returns CDR1 MNHEY and CDR2 SMNVEV (reference sequence). The ends lost 5 bases at V and 3 bases at J; junction bases unmatched: 2. Here the CDR3 DNA reads TGTGCCAGCAGTGTGACAGGGGACTATGGCTACACCTTC. Translation gives CASSVTGDYGYTF.

The V call is TRBV2, the J call TRBJ2-1; 14 bases agree with TRBD2. Germline V lookup: CDR1 SNHLY, CDR2 FYNNEI. There are 23 residues in the CDR3. V was pared by 2 bases and J by 3 bases, with 21 bases of the junction left unmatched. The CDR3 DNA reads TGTGCCAGCAGTGAACCCGCGTCCCCTTGGACTAGCGGGGGGAGTGCTCGCTACAATGAGCAGTTCTTC. Its protein product is CASSEPASPWTSGGSARYNEQFF. Full variable domain (remainder filled in from reference TRBV2 and TRBJ2-1): EPEVTQTPSHQVTQMGQEVILRCVPISNHLYFYWYRQILGQKVEFLVSFYNNEISEKSEIFDDQFSVERPDGSNFTLKIRSTKLEDSAMYFCASSEPASPWTSGGSARYNEQFFGPGTRLTVL.

This clone has a handful of counts. The chain employs TRBV5-1 and TRBJ2-5, with D perhaps TRBD2 (5 bases). The CDR3 spans 14 residues. V lost 4 bases, J lost 7 bases, and 17 bases lay in between. Germline CDR1 reads SGHRS; CDR2 reads YFSETQ. In DNA form, the CDR3 reads TGCGCCAGCAGCCCGGCGAGGGTTGTTGGGACCCAGTACTTC. Translated, it gives CASSPARVVGTQYF.

V is TRBV25-1 and J is TRBJ2-2; 8 positions match TRBD2. V trimming: 2 bases; J trimming: 15 bases; junction bases outside the gene matches: 14. This CDR3 comprises 15 residues. Germline loops: CDR1 MGHDK, CDR2 SYGVNS. The CDR3 region has the DNA TGTGCCAGCAGTGAACGGGAGGGGGTTGTCCCGGGGGTGTTTTTT. It codes for CASSEREGVVPGVFF.

This chain links TRBV6-6 with TRBJ2-7, with D possibly being TRBD2 (5 bases). The germline gives CDR1 MNHNY, CDR2 SVGAGI (reference sequence). The CDR3 runs to 12 residues. V was cut by 6 bases and J by 2 bases, with 8 bases left in between. Here the CDR3 reads CASSGVAYEQYF. The CDR3 DNA reads TGTGCCAGCAGCGGGGTGGCCTACGAGCAGTACTTC.

V usage is TRBV15 and J usage is TRBJ2-2, with TRBD2 matching 9 bases. The CDR3 runs to 19 residues. CDR1 and CDR2 from the germline V gene are LNHNV and YYDKDF (reference sequence). J was trimmed by 3 bases and V by 0 bases; bases with no gene match: 11. CDR3 in amino acids: CATSRDSRLAGRYTGELFF. The CDR3 DNA reads as TGTGCCACCAGCAGAGATAGCCGGCTAGCGGGGCGGTACACCGGGGAGCTGTTTTTT.

The gene calls are TRBV9 and TRBJ2-3, with 15 bases lining up with TRBD2. V lost 3 bases to trimming and J lost 5 bases; unmatched junction nucleotides: 7. The CDR3 contains 17 residues. Germline CDR1 reads SGDLS; CDR2 reads YYNGEE. CDR3 residues: CASSAGTSGGFVDTQYF. CDR3 DNA sequence: TGTGCCAGCAGCGCAGGGACTAGCGGGGGGTTTGTAGATACGCAGTATTTT. Full variable domain (outside the CDR3, taken from reference TRBV9 and TRBJ2-3): DSGVTQTPKHLITATGQRVTLRCSPRSGDLSVYWYQQSLDQGLQFLIQYYNGEERAKGNILERFSAQQFPDLHSELNLSSLELGDSALYFCASSAGTSGGFVDTQYFGPGTRLTVL.

The chain joins TRBV2 to TRBJ2-3; D is unresolved. Trimming removed 5 bases at V and 3 bases at J, with 6 bases between. The V gene's germline CDR1 is SNHLY and CDR2 FYNNEI. This CDR3 region has 12 residues. CDR3 in amino acids: CASSRSTDTQYF. The CDR3 region has the DNA TGTGCCAGCAGTCGTTCAACAGATACGCAGTATTTT.